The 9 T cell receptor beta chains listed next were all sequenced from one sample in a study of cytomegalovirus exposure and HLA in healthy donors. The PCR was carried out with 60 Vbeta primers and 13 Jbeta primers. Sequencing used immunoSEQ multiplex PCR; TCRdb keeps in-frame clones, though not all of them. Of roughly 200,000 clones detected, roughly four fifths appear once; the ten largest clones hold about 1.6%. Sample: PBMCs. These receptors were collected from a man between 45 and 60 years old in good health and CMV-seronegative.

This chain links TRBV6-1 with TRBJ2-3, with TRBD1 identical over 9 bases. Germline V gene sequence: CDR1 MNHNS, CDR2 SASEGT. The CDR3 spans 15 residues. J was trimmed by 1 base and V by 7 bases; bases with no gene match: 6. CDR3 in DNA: TGTGCCAGCACCGAACAGGGGGCCCGCACAGATACGCAGTATTTT. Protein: CASTEQGARTDTQYF.

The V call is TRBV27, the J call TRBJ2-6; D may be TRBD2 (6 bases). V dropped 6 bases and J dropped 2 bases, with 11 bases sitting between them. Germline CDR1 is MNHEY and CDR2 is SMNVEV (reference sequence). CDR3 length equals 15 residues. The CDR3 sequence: CASRDGGTGANVLTF. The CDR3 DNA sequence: TGTGCCAGCAGAGACGGGGGTACTGGGGCCAACGTCCTGACTTTC.

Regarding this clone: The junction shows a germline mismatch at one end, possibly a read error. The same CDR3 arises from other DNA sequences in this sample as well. The CDR3 region has the DNA TGTGCCAGTAGTTACCATTGGACAGGGATTACAGATACGCAGTATTTT. It encodes CASSYHWTGITDTQYF. This sequence joins TRBV6-6 and TRBJ2-3, with TRBD1 matching over 8 bases. The CDR3 spans 16 residues. Germline-derived CDR1 and CDR2 are MNHNY and SVGAGI (reference sequence).

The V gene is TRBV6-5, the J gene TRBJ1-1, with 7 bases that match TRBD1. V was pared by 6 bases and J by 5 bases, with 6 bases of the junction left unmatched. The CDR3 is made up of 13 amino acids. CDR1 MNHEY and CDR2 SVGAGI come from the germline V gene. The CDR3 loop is CASSPDRRTEAFF. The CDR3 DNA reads TGTGCCAGCAGCCCGGACAGGCGAACTGAAGCTTTCTTT.

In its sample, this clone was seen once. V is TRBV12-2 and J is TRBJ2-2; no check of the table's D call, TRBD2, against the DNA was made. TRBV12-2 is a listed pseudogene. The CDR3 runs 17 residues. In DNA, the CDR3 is TGTGCAAGTCGCTTAGCGCTATTGCAGGGAGGGACCGGGGAGCTGTTTTTT. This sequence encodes CASRLALLQGGTGELFF.

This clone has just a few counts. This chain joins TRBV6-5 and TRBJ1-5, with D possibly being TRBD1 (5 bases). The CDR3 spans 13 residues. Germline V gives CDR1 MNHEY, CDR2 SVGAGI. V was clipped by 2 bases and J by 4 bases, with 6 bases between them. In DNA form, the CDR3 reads TGTGCCAGCAGTTACGCAGGGAATCAGCCCCAGCATTTT. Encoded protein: CASSYAGNQPQHF.

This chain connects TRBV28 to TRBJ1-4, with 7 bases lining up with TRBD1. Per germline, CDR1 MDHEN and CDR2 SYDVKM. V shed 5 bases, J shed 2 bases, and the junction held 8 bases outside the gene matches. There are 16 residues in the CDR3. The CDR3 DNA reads TGTGCCAGCAGTCAAAAGGGGGCGGATACTAATGAAAAACTGTTTTTT. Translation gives CASSQKGADTNEKLFF.

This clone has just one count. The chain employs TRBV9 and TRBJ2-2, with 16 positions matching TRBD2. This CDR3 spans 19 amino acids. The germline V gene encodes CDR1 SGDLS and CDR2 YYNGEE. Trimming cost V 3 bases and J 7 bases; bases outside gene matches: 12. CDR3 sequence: CASSGGTSGRADEGGELFF. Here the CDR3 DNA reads TGTGCCAGCAGCGGGGGGACTAGCGGGAGGGCCGACGAGGGCGGGGAGCTGTTTTTT. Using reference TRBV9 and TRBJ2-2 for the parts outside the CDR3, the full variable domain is DSGVTQTPKHLITATGQRVTLRCSPRSGDLSVYWYQQSLDQGLQFLIQYYNGEERAKGNILERFSAQQFPDLHSELNLSSLELGDSALYFCASSGGTSGRADEGGELFFGEGSRLTVL.

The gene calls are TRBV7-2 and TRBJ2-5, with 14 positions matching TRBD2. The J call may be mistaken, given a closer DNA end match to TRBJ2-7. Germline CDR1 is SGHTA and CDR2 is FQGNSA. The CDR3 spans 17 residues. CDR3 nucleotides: TGTGCCAGCAGCCAACAGACTAGCGGGAGGGCCGCCTACGAGCAGTACTTC. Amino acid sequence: CASSQQTSGRAAYEQYF.